This entry lists 13 T cell receptor beta chains sequenced from one sample in a study of graft-versus-host responses after intestinal transplantation. Generated by immunoSEQ multiplex PCR, the TCRdb table keeps only in-frame clones and is missing some. The sample shows approximately 81,000 clones, over 75% of them seen only once. No antigen has been identified for these receptors. Source: unstimulated CD8+ T cells sorted from spleen or lymph node cells, taken before transplant. These receptors all come from a human donor who was the organ donor for an intestinal transplant.

The chain links TRBV2 to TRBJ2-5; perhaps TRBD1 as D (7 bases). V lost 8 bases and J lost 8, with 18 bases in between. CDR1 and CDR2 from the germline V gene are SNHLY and FYNNEI. This CDR3 spans 13 amino acids. The CDR3 region is CASGFRGEGTQYF. The CDR3 DNA sequence: TGTGCCAGCGGTTTCAGGGGGGAAGGAACCCAGTACTTC.

The rearrangement links TRBV6-5 to TRBJ2-7, with a tentative D call TRBD2 (5 bases). The germline gives CDR1 MNHEY, CDR2 SVGAGI. The CDR3 runs to 12 residues. Trimming took off 7 bases at V and 2 bases at J, with 9 bases between the two ends. The chain's CDR3 is CASTGSTYEQYF. DNA of the CDR3: TGTGCCAGCACGGGGTCTACCTACGAGCAGTACTTC.

The chain has TRBV27 and TRBJ1-1; tentatively, D is TRBD1 (6 bases). In germline, CDR1 is MNHEY, CDR2 SMNVEV (reference sequence). CDR3 size: 15 residues. The V end lost 6 bases, the J end lost 4 bases, and 18 bases lay between the germline ends. The CDR3 bases are TGTGCCAGCAGCCCGACGGGGGGGGCGAGCACTGAAGCTTTCTTT. This sequence encodes CASSPTGGASTEAFF.

V gene TRBV19 combines with J gene TRBJ1-2, with no clear D. With 7 bases removed from V and 8 bases from J, the gap between germline ends came to 11 bases. CDR3 length: 11 amino acids. CDR1 and CDR2 from the germline V gene are LNHDA and SQIVND (reference sequence). CDR3 DNA: TGTGCCAGTACCAAGGACGCCGGCTACACCTTC. This gives the protein CASTKDAGYTF. The variable domain in full, with the rest retrieved from reference TRBV19 and TRBJ1-2, is DGGITQSPKYLFRKEGQNVTLSCEQNLNHDAMYWYRQDPGQGLRLIYYSQIVNDFQKGDIAEGYSVSREKKESFPLTVTSAQKNPTAFYLCASTKDAGYTFGSGTRLTVV.

The gene calls are TRBV27 and TRBJ1-2; D remains unclear. The CDR3 runs to 19 residues. Trimming stripped 5 bases from V and 7 bases from J, with 32 bases between. CDR1 and CDR2 from the germline V gene are MNHEY and SMNVEV (reference sequence). The CDR3 here is CASSPQALQVCRGLIGYTF. For the CDR3, the DNA is TGTGCCAGCAGTCCCCAGGCGTTGCAGGTATGTAGAGGTCTTATTGGCTACACCTTC.

This rearrangement joins TRBV30 to TRBJ1-5, with no clear D. This CDR3 has 15 amino acids. V lost 0 bases and J lost 9, with 18 bases in between. CDR1 is GTSNPN, CDR2 SVGIG, per germline (reference sequence). The CDR3 region has the DNA TGTGCCTGGAGTGTACTTCCCTCTCCCAAGGGGCCCCAGCATTTT. This translates into CAWSVLPSPKGPQHF. Combining the CDR3 with reference TRBV30 and TRBJ1-5 gives the whole variable domain SQTIHQWPATLVQPVGSPLSLECTVEGTSNPNLYWYRQAAGRGLQLLFYSVGIGQISSEVPQNLSASRPQDRQFILSSKKLLLSDSGFYLCAWSVLPSPKGPQHFGDGTRLSIL.

The chain carries TRBV19 and TRBJ1-1; D gene ambiguous. Germline-derived CDR1 and CDR2 are LNHDA and SQIVND (reference sequence). The CDR3 contains 15 residues. V was cut by 3 bases and J by 10 bases, with 21 bases left in between. The CDR3 loop is CASSISVIAVEGAFF. The CDR3 DNA follows: TGTGCCAGTAGTATCAGTGTGATAGCTGTCGAGGGAGCTTTCTTT.

The gene calls are TRBV27 and TRBJ2-3; D call uncertain. V shed 6 bases and J shed 2 bases, with 12 bases lying between them. The CDR3 contains 14 residues. Germline-derived CDR1 and CDR2 are MNHEY and SMNVEV (reference sequence). DNA for the CDR3: TGTGCCAGCAGCCCTGGGGTTCTCACAGATACGCAGTATTTT. This codes for CASSPGVLTDTQYF.

The rearrangement links TRBV28 to TRBJ2-1, with D unclear. CDR1 is MDHEN and CDR2 is SYDVKM in the germline V gene. The CDR3 is 12 amino acids. The ends were cut back, 5 bases at V and 8 bases at J, with 10 bases in the middle. CDR3 in amino acids: CASSRLDYEQFF. In DNA form, the CDR3 reads TGTGCCAGCAGTCGACTCGATTATGAGCAGTTCTTC.

The chain joins TRBV6-6 to TRBJ2-2, with D unclear. Germline lookup yields CDR1 MNHNY and CDR2 SVGAGI (reference sequence). The CDR3 runs 13 residues. V lost 3 bases, J lost 1 base, and 3 bases lay in between. CDR3 nucleotide sequence: TGTGCCAGCAGTTATCTGAACACCGGGGAGCTGTTTTTT. It is translated as CASSYLNTGELFF.

Concerning this clone: It is unclear where the CDR3 begins or ends on the DNA, so no DNA is shown, and the CDR3 is as TCRdb lists it. The genes are TRBV9 and TRBJ2-1; the table names TRBD2, a call not compared with the DNA. The CDR3 totals 16 residues, both ends included. Germline V gene lookup returns CDR1 SGDLS and CDR2 YYNGEE. The CDR3 region is CASSVGGTFGANEQFF.

J is TRBJ2-5 and V is TRBV5-6; 8 nucleotides agree with TRBD2. The last part of the DNA fits TRBJ2-7 better; the J call may be wrong. The CDR3 sequence is 17 residues long. In germline, CDR1 is SGHDT, CDR2 YYEEEE. CDR3 in amino acids: CASSSPGPSGGIYEQYF. DNA of the CDR3: TGTGCCAGCAGCTCGCCGGGGCCCAGCGGGGGAATCTACGAGCAGTACTTC.

The CDR3 reads CASSQDLRQPSYGYTF. The CDR3 DNA is TGCGCCAGCAGCCAAGATTTGAGACAGCCTAGCTATGGCTACACCTTC. V is TRBV4-1 and J is TRBJ1-2; the D gene is possibly TRBD1 (5 bases). With 0 bases removed from V and 4 bases from J, the gap between germline ends came to 15 bases. Germline V CDR1 and CDR2: MGHRA, YSYEKL. This CDR3 has 16 amino acids.